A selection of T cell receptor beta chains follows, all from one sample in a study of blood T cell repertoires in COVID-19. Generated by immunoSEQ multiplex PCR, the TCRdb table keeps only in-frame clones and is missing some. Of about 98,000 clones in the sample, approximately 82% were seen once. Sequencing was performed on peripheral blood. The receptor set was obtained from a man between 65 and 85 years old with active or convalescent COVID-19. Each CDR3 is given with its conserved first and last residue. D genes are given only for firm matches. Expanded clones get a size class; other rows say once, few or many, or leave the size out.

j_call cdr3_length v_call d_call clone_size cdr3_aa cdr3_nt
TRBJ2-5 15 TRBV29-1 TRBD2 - CSAGLAGGSQETQYF TGCAGCGCCGGACTAGCGGGGGGGTCACAAGAGACCCAGTACTTC
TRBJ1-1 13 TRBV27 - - CASRTDFNTEAFF TGTGCCAGCAGGACAGATTTTAACACTGAAGCTTTCTTT
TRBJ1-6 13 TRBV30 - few CAWKGHLNSPLHF TGTGCCTGGAAGGGACATCTTAATTCACCCCTCCACTTT
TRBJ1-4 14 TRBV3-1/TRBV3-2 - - CASSQARQAVELFF TGTGCCAGCAGCCAAGCGAGGCAAGCCGTGGAACTGTTTTTT
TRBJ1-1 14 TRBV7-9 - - CASSLGSGWTEAFF TGTGCCAGCAGCTTAGGTTCAGGGTGGACTGAAGCTTTCTTT
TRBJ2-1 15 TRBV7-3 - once CASSLGQGKSNEQFF TGTGCCAGCAGCTTAGGGCAGGGGAAAAGCAATGAGCAGTTCTTC
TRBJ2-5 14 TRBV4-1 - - CASSQGQSPRTQYF TGCGCCAGCAGCCAAGGACAGTCCCCCAGGACCCAGTACTTC
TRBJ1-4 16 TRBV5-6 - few CASSRAVRGGREKLFF TGTGCCAGCAGCCGAGCCGTGCGGGGCGGACGGGAAAAACTGTTTTTT
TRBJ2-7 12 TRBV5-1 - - CASSQGWYEQYF TGCGCCAGCAGCCAGGGCTGGTACGAGCAGTACTTC
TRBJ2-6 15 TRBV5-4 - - CASSSSGSGANVLTF TGTGCCAGCAGCTCTTCCGGGTCTGGGGCCAACGTCCTGACTTTC
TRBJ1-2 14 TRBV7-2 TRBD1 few CASSLEIRDRDYTF TGTGCCAGCAGCTTAGAAATTAGGGACAGGGACTACACCTTC
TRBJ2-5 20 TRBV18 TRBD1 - CASSPPGATRGRFNYETQYF TGTGCCAGCTCACCCCCGGGGGCCACCAGGGGGCGGTTTAACTACGAGACCCAGTACTTC
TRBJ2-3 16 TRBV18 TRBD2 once CASSPPIGTSGDTQYF TGTGCCAGCTCACCACCTATAGGGACTAGCGGTGATACGCAGTATTTT
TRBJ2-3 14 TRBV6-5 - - CASVPAGGTDTQYF TGTGCCAGCGTTCCGGCCGGGGGCACAGATACGCAGTATTTT
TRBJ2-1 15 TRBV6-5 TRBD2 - CASTIGLAGLNEQFF TGTGCCAGCACTATCGGACTAGCGGGACTAAATGAGCAGTTCTTC
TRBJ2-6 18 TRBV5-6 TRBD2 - CASSLFRLAGSGANVLTF TGTGCCAGCAGCTTGTTTCGACTAGCGGGGTCCGGGGCCAACGTCCTGACTTTC
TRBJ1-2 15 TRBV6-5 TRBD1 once CASSYSTGTATGYTF TGTGCCAGCAGTTACTCGACCGGGACAGCCACTGGCTACACCTTC
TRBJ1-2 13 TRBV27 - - CASRQTGDYGYTF TGTGCCAGCAGGCAGACAGGTGACTATGGCTACACCTTC
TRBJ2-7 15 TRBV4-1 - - CASSQEWPVASEQYF TGCGCCAGCAGCCAAGAGTGGCCTGTAGCGTCGGAGCAGTACTTC
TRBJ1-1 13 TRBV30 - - CAWSFGLNTEAFF TGTGCCTGGAGTTTTGGACTTAACACTGAAGCTTTCTTT
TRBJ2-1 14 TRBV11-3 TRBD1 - CASSRDRAYNEQFF TGTGCCAGCAGCCGGGACAGGGCCTACAATGAGCAGTTCTTC
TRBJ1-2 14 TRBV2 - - CASSNTGFSYGYTF TGTGCCAGCAGTAACACAGGGTTTTCCTATGGCTACACCTTC
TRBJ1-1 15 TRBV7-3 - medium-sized CASSLSQGSNTEAFF TGTGCCAGCAGCTTGTCCCAGGGATCAAACACTGAAGCTTTCTTT
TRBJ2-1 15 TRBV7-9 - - CASSPDGAAHNEQFF TGTGCCAGCAGCCCTGATGGGGCAGCCCACAATGAGCAGTTCTTC
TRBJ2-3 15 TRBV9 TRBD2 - CASSPRLANTDTQYF TGTGCCAGCAGCCCCAGACTAGCCAACACAGATACGCAGTATTTT
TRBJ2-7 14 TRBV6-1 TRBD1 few CASSDTGGIDEQYF TGTGCCAGCAGTGACACAGGGGGTATCGACGAGCAGTACTTC
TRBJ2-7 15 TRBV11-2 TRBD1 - CASSRQGANRYEQYF TGTGCCAGCAGCCGACAGGGGGCTAATAGATACGAGCAGTACTTC
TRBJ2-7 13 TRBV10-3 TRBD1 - CAIRGQASYEQYF TGTGCCATCAGAGGACAGGCCTCCTACGAGCAGTACTTC
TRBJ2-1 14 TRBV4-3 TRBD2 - CASSRIAGGNEQFF TGCGCCAGCAGCCGAATAGCGGGGGGGAATGAGCAGTTCTTC
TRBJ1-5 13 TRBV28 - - CASSGRGRQPQHF TGTGCCAGCAGTGGCAGGGGCCGGCAGCCCCAGCATTTT
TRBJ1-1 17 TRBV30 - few CAWSPGIHRAGATEAFF TGTGCCTGGAGTCCGGGTATACACAGGGCGGGTGCGACTGAAGCTTTCTTT
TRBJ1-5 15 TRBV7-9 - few CASSVGTAADQPQHF TGTGCCAGCAGCGTCGGGACTGCGGCAGATCAGCCCCAGCATTTT
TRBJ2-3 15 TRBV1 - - CTSSHEATSTDTQYF TGCACCAGCAGCCACGAGGCCACTAGCACAGATACGCAGTATTTT
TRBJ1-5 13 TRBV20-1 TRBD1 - CSASSGGDQPQHF TGCAGTGCTAGTTCAGGGGGCGATCAGCCCCAGCATTTT
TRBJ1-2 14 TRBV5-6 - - CASSLGQKNYGYTF TGTGCCAGCAGCCTCGGACAGAAAAACTATGGCTACACCTTC
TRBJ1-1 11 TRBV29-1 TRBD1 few CSVDRGTEAFF TGCAGCGTTGACAGGGGGACTGAAGCTTTCTTT